Below are 27 T cell receptor beta chains sequenced from a single sample in a study of OX40 agonist ivuxolimab in advanced cancers. Repertoires were generated with immunoSEQ multiplex PCR, while TCRdb's copy carries only in-frame clones and drops some. The sample lists approximately 27,000 clones, roughly 90% seen once, with roughly 15% in the top ten. This specimen consisted of CD4+ or CD8+ T cells sorted from blood, obtained in a trial of the OX40 agonist ivuxolimab. These receptors came from an adult with an advanced solid tumor such as melanoma, head and neck, liver or kidney cancer.

This rearrangement joins TRBV20-1 to TRBJ2-3; D is unclear. Trimming took off 6 bases at V and 0 bases at J, with 4 bases between the two ends. The CDR3 contains 11 residues. Germline CDR1 is DFQATT and CDR2 is SNEGSKA (reference sequence). The DNA for the CDR3 is TGCAGTGCAACTAGCACAGATACGCAGTATTTT. Translation: CSATSTDTQYF.

This chain joins TRBV6-1 and TRBJ1-2; D is uncertain. V shed 4 bases and J shed 3 bases, with 6 bases lying between them. CDR3 size: 12 residues. CDR1 is MNHNS and CDR2 is SASEGT in the germline V gene. CDR3 bases: TGTGCCAGCAGTGGGTGGGACTATGGCTACACCTTC. Translated: CASSGWDYGYTF.

The gene calls are TRBV6-5 and TRBJ2-7; D might be TRBD1 (6 bases). V gave up 0 bases and J gave up 2 bases, with 8 bases separating them. Germline CDR1 MNHEY, CDR2 SVGAGI. The CDR3 length is 14 residues. CDR3 residues: CASSYSTGAYEQYF. Here the CDR3 DNA reads TGTGCCAGCAGTTACTCGACAGGAGCCTACGAGCAGTACTTC.

Turning to this clone: In the same sample, other DNA sequences code for this CDR3. The rearrangement uses TRBV19 and TRBJ1-1; D is unclear. Germline CDR1 and CDR2: LNHDA and SQIVND (reference sequence). Between the trimmed V and J ends, which lost 5 bases and 0 bases, there was a span of 7 bases. CDR3 length: 13 residues. The CDR3 region is CASSPSLNTEAFF. The CDR3 DNA reads as TGTGCCAGTAGTCCCAGTCTGAACACTGAAGCTTTCTTT.

The J gene is TRBJ1-1, the V gene TRBV28, with a weak D call TRBD1 (5 bases). Trimming took 6 bases from V and 4 from J, leaving 18 bases between them. This CDR3 spans 15 amino acids. Germline CDR1 is MDHEN and CDR2 is SYDVKM. CDR3 bases: TGTGCCAGCAGCTCCGACCGCAGGGAGAGCACTGAAGCTTTCTTT. This translates into CASSSDRRESTEAFF.

The rearrangement links TRBV5-4 to TRBJ2-1; D might be TRBD1 or TRBD2, each matching 5 bases. Germline values: CDR1 SGHNT, CDR2 YYREEE (reference sequence). The CDR3 has 13 amino acids. The DNA for the CDR3 is TGTGCAACGGAGAGGGGAGCTTTCAATGAGCAGTTCTTC. Protein: CATERGAFNEQFF.

Notes on this clone: Other DNA sequences within the sample encode an identical CDR3. The chain carries TRBV7-9 and TRBJ2-1; 10 bases map to TRBD2. This CDR3 is 15 amino acids long. V gave up 5 bases and J gave up 0 bases; unmatched junction bases: 1. Germline-derived CDR1 and CDR2 are SEHNR and FQNEAQ (reference sequence). In nucleotides, the CDR3 is TGTGCCAGCAGCCCTAGCGGGAGCTCCTACAATGAGCAGTTCTTC. Amino acid sequence: CASSPSGSSYNEQFF. Variable domain in full (rest from reference TRBV7-9 and TRBJ2-1): DTGVSQNPRHKITKRGQNVTFRCDPISEHNRLYWYRQTLGQGPEFLTYFQNEAQLEKSRLLSDRFSAERPKGSFSTLEIQRTEQGDSAMYLCASSPSGSSYNEQFFGPGTRLTVL.

The V and J genes are TRBV7-9 and TRBJ2-7; 8 nucleotides align to TRBD1. The CDR3 spans 14 residues. J gave up 2 bases and V 5 bases, and 5 bases lay outside the gene matches. Germline V lookup: CDR1 SEHNR, CDR2 FQNEAQ (reference sequence). CDR3 coding DNA: TGTGCCAGCAGCCTGGGACAGGTGACCTACGAGCAGTACTTC. Translation gives CASSLGQVTYEQYF.

The rearrangement links TRBV5-4 to TRBJ2-5; 9 bases are shared with TRBD2. CDR1 is SGHNT, CDR2 YYREEE, per germline (reference sequence). The V gene end was trimmed by 1 base and the J gene end by 5 bases; junction bases not matched to a gene: 12. The CDR3 spans 17 residues. The CDR3 loop is CASSLPQVAGVGETQYF. The CDR3 nucleotides are TGTGCCAGCAGCTTGCCCCAGGTAGCGGGAGTGGGGGAGACCCAGTACTTC.

The rearrangement uses TRBV19 and TRBJ1-5; no definite D call. CDR1 LNHDA and CDR2 SQIVND come from the germline V gene (reference sequence). The germline V and J ends were trimmed by 2 bases and 7 bases, with 9 bases remaining between them. This CDR3 contains 13 residues. CDR3 region: CASSIWGDQPQHF. For the CDR3, the DNA is TGTGCCAGTAGTATATGGGGAGACCAGCCCCAGCATTTT.

The CDR3 region is CASSYGIRTPRYGQFF. CDR3 DNA: TGTGCCAGCAGTTACGGAATACGGACCCCCCGTTATGGGCAGTTCTTC. The chain couples TRBV6-6 to TRBJ2-1; D is unclear. Trimming shortened V by 2 bases and J by 12 bases, and 23 bases separated the two germline ends. The CDR3 length is 16 residues. The V gene's germline CDR1 is MNHNY and CDR2 SVGAGI (reference sequence).

The chain uses TRBV19 and TRBJ2-7; 9 bases map to TRBD2. CDR3 length: 14 amino acids. Germline V gene sequence: CDR1 LNHDA, CDR2 SQIVND (reference sequence). The V segment lost 5 bases and the J segment 3 bases; nucleotides outside the gene matches: 5. The CDR3 DNA reads TGTGCCAGTAGTTTTGCTAGCGGGGTCTACGAGCAGTACTTC. It specifies CASSFASGVYEQYF.

The rearrangement links TRBV7-3 to TRBJ2-3; 12 bases match TRBD2. CDR1 SGHTA and CDR2 FQGTGA come from the germline V gene. The V gene end was trimmed by 4 bases and the J gene end by 4 bases; junction bases not matched to a gene: 6. This CDR3 contains 16 residues. CDR3 in DNA: TGTGCCAGCAGCTCCGTGACTAGCGGGAGCCCAGATACGCAGTATTTT. This encodes CASSSVTSGSPDTQYF.

The rearrangement joins TRBV5-1 to TRBJ1-6; D ambiguous. Per germline, CDR1 SGHRS and CDR2 YFSETQ. The CDR3 has 16 residues. Trimming stripped 4 bases from V and 0 bases from J, with 11 bases between. The CDR3 loop reads CASSARESSYNSPLHF. The CDR3 DNA follows: TGCGCCAGCAGCGCACGGGAGAGCTCCTATAATTCACCCCTCCACTTT.

DNA of the CDR3: TGTGCCAGTAGTACCGCCGGGACAGGGAGGCTAAATGAGCAGTTCTTC. It yields the protein CASSTAGTGRLNEQFF. The chain is built from TRBV19 and TRBJ2-1; 9 positions match TRBD1. This CDR3 is 16 amino acids long. J was trimmed by 7 bases and V by 4 bases; bases with no gene match: 11. Germline V gene data show CDR1 as LNHDA and CDR2 as SQIVND (reference sequence).

J is TRBJ2-1 and V is TRBV27; TRBD2 aligns across 9 bases. The CDR3 totals 15 residues. With V trimmed by 3 bases and J by 8 bases, 8 bases remained unmatched. The V gene's germline CDR1 is MNHEY and CDR2 SMNVEV (reference sequence). The CDR3 DNA reads TGTGCCAGCAGTTTTTTTGCGGGAGGGATGGATGAGCAGTTCTTC. This codes for CASSFFAGGMDEQFF.

The chain combines TRBV9 with TRBJ2-3; D perhaps matches TRBD2 (6 bases). The CDR3 contains 16 residues. Between the trimmed V and J ends, which lost 0 bases and 1 base, there was a span of 12 bases. Germline values: CDR1 SGDLS, CDR2 YYNGEE. CDR3 in amino acids: CASSVGLATRTDTQYF. The CDR3 nucleotides read TGTGCCAGCAGCGTAGGTCTAGCGACCCGCACAGATACGCAGTATTTT. The full variable domain, completed using reference TRBV9 and TRBJ2-3, is DSGVTQTPKHLITATGQRVTLRCSPRSGDLSVYWYQQSLDQGLQFLIQYYNGEERAKGNILERFSAQQFPDLHSELNLSSLELGDSALYFCASSVGLATRTDTQYFGPGTRLTVL.

The chain combines TRBV15 with TRBJ2-3, with D possibly TRBD1 on 5 matching bases. Trimming shortened V by 2 bases and J by 5 bases, and 17 bases separated the two germline ends. The length of the CDR3 is 16 residues. The germline gives CDR1 LNHNV, CDR2 YYDKDF (reference sequence). The CDR3 sequence: CATSRSIREVGDTQYF. The CDR3 coding sequence is TGTGCCACCAGCAGATCTATCAGGGAAGTGGGAGATACGCAGTATTTT.

The V gene is TRBV2, the J gene TRBJ2-5, with D perhaps TRBD2 (5 bases). V lost 8 bases, J lost 2 bases, and 12 bases lay in between. Germline CDR1 and CDR2: SNHLY and FYNNEI. This CDR3 comprises 13 residues. DNA for the CDR3: TGTGCCAGCCACTGGAGAGGGCAAGAGACCCAGTACTTC. This codes for CASHWRGQETQYF.

The CDR3: CASTHDPWNQPQHF. The CDR3 DNA sequence: TGTGCCAGCACCCACGATCCTTGGAATCAGCCCCAGCATTTT. The V gene is TRBV2, the J gene TRBJ1-5; the D is unclear. With 7 bases removed from V and 4 bases from J, the gap between germline ends came to 14 bases. This CDR3 is 14 amino acids long. Germline CDR1 and CDR2: SNHLY and FYNNEI.

The rearrangement links TRBV5-6 to TRBJ2-7; D remains unclear. Germline CDR1 and CDR2: SGHDT and YYEEEE. Trimming cost V 0 bases and J 1 base, with 8 bases left between them. The CDR3 is 14 amino acids. CDR3 sequence: CASSLGPLSYEQYF. The CDR3 DNA follows: TGTGCCAGCAGCTTGGGACCGTTATCCTACGAGCAGTACTTC.

The CDR3 DNA reads TGTGCCAGCAGGCCTAGCGGTCCCTACAATGAGCAGTTCTTC. It specifies CASRPSGPYNEQFF. The chain couples TRBV27 to TRBJ2-1, with 7 bases aligning to TRBD2. V lost 6 bases, J lost 2 bases, and 4 bases stayed unmatched. This CDR3 has 14 residues. The germline V gene encodes CDR1 MNHEY and CDR2 SMNVEV (reference sequence).

V usage is TRBV6-6 and J usage is TRBJ2-7, with 8 bases identical to TRBD1. The CDR3 has 15 residues. Germline CDR1 MNHNY, CDR2 SVGAGI (reference sequence). V lost 5 bases and J lost 0; bases outside the gene matches: 6. The chain's CDR3 is CASSVSTGVSYEQYF. Written as DNA, the CDR3 is TGTGCCAGCAGTGTCTCGACAGGGGTCTCCTACGAGCAGTACTTC.

The chain joins TRBV28 to TRBJ2-4; tentative D call: TRBD2 (7 bases). The CDR3 consists of 13 residues. Germline loops: CDR1 MDHEN, CDR2 SYDVKM. The V end lost 6 bases, the J end lost 8 bases, and 14 bases lay between the germline ends. In DNA, the CDR3 is TGTGCCAGCAGCAACAGGGAGGGAGACATTCAGTACTTC. It encodes CASSNREGDIQYF.

The rearrangement links TRBV10-2 to TRBJ2-2, with a weak D call TRBD2 (5 bases). The CDR3 sequence is 15 residues long. Germline CDR1 and CDR2: WSHSY and SAAADI. The ends were cut back, 4 bases at V and 4 bases at J, with 13 bases in the middle. CDR3 in DNA: TGCGCCAGCAGTGCCGGACTCGCCGGCACCGGGGAGCTGTTTTTT. Protein: CASSAGLAGTGELFF.

This chain uses TRBV5-4 with TRBJ2-1, with 8 positions matching TRBD2. Germline trimming cut 9 bases from V and 5 bases from J; bases unmatched to any gene: 7. CDR3 length equals 13 residues. In germline, CDR1 is SGHNT, CDR2 YYREEE (reference sequence). The CDR3 region is CAIPTSANNEQFF. CDR3 nucleotides: TGTGCCATTCCGACTAGCGCTAACAATGAGCAGTTCTTC.

V gene TRBV6-1 combines with J gene TRBJ1-3, with D tentatively TRBD1 (5 bases). From germline, CDR1 is MNHNS and CDR2 SASEGT. V was cut by 6 bases and J by 2 bases, with 11 bases left in between. The CDR3 is 14 amino acids. CDR3: CASRPGPAGNTIYF. In DNA, the CDR3 is TGTGCCAGCAGACCAGGGCCTGCTGGAAACACCATATATTTT.